This T cell receptor beta chain was sequenced during a study of naive and memory T cell subsets. Study outcomes and limitations: RNA-based TCR counts may shift with T cell activation and differentiation. Gini index rose across naive, CM, EM and EMRA in CD4 and CD8.

Four subsets defined by CD45RA and CD27 were sorted after CD3, CD4, CD8 and live/dead staining. An equimolar mix of two oligonucleotides served as the beta constant-region primer for TRBC1 and TRBC2. TCRdb analysed the UMI-ligation and nested PCR reads with MiXCR anew, one entry per CDR3 protein. The sample consists of tens of thousands of distinct CDR3 sequences, around 12% of them appearing once. This clonotype came up many times. Its antigen is unknown. The sample taken for sequencing was central memory CD4+ T cells from blood. The clonotype originates from a human donor in good health.

The DNA of the CDR3 is TGTGCCAGCAGCTTGGACAGGGGGTACCAAGAGACCCAGTACTTC. Translating it yields CASSLDRGYQETQYF. The chain combines TRBV5-4 with TRBJ2-5; 8 bases are a match to TRBD1. V lost 0 bases to trimming and J lost 0 bases; unmatched junction nucleotides: 1. The CDR3 spans 15 residues. CDR1 and CDR2 (germline): SGHNT, YYREEE (reference sequence).